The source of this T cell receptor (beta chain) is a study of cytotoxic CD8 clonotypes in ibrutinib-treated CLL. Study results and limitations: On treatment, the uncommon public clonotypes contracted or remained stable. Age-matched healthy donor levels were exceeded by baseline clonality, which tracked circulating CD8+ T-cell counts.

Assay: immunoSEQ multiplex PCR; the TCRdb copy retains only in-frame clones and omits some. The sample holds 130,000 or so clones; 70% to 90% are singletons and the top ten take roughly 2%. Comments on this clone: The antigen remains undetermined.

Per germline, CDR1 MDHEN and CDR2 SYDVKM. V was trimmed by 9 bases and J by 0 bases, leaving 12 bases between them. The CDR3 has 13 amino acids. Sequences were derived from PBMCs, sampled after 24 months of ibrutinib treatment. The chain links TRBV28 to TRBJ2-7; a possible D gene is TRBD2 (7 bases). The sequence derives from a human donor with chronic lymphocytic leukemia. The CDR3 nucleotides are TGTGCCAGTAAGGGGGGGGACTCCTACGAGCAGTACTTC. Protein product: CASKGGDSYEQYF. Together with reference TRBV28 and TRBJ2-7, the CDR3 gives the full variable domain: DVKVTQSSRYLVKRTGEKVFLECVQDMDHENMFWYRQDPGLGLRLIYFSYDVKMKEKGDIPEGYSVSREKKERFSLILESASTNQTSMYLCASKGGDSYEQYFGPGTRLTVT.